This T cell receptor (beta chain) was found in a study of blood T cell repertoires in COVID-19 (dated by TCRdb to 2018 to 2021). Study-wide context: Samples from collaborators originated in the United States, Italy and Spain and spanned both the acute and convalescent phases of COVID-19. The material from the prospective study consisted of cDNA or gDNA derived from T cells, B-cell-depleted T cells, or PBMCs. The dataset comprised deeply sampled blood TCRbeta repertoires from subjects exposed to, actively infected with, or recovered from COVID-19. The repertoires were made available in a free public database intended to serve as a resource for research on the immune response to SARS-CoV-2. Samples came from the ongoing ImmuneRACE study (first 160 participants) plus 1,254 subjects from 6 global collaborators. The sample metadata nearly always contained a de-identified subject ID, COVID-19 status, age in years and sex. Where HLA class I and class II types were available, the types were taken from metadata supplied by the sample provider, not from assay-based typing.

Its CDR3 holds 13 amino acids, cysteine through phenylalanine. Only the CDR3 DNA is retained, 39 bases long and in frame from the first base. V is pared back by 4 bases and J by 6 bases, with 13 bases lying between the germline termini. The germline V gene encodes CDR1 SGHDT and CDR2 YYEEEE. Broader findings and caveats from the paper: The quantity of clinical and demographic metadata differed by source and by participant and was supplied without curation.

Note on this clone: Its antigen has not been determined. Base quality data are lacking; no much larger clone is found one base away.

The immunoSEQ Assay, a bias-controlled multiplex PCR, was used to amplify TCRbeta CDR3 regions from genomic DNA. In the authors' own workflow: The number of nucleated cells in each sample was estimated by amplification of reference gene primers within the assay. To quantify the absolute abundance of each unique TCRbeta CDR3 rearrangement, sequence reads were collapsed and filtered. Productive Simpson clonality was computed per sample as the square root of Simpson's diversity index over productive rearrangements. Sourced from immuneACCESS, this table was stored by TCRdb with only in-frame sequences that have V and J called. A share of the clones is absent; for the studies checked, an unresolved V gene accounts for under half, and the remainder has no known explanation. That table supplies the V and J calls and clone size; D and trimming were determined from the DNA. The sample contains over 150,000 clones, around 83% of them found a single time. About 12% of the sample lies in the top ten.

One collaborating source in Seattle enrolled patients during active infection and followed them longitudinally through the course of disease. Whole blood was collected in K2EDTA tubes by collaborating institutions according to the institutions' own protocols. Collaborator samples were shipped for TCRbeta analysis as frozen whole blood, isolated PBMCs, or DNA extracted from either sample type. Sequencing input: peripheral blood. The chain uses TRBV5-6 and TRBJ1-2, with a weak D call of TRBD1 (6 bases match). The TCR comes from a woman between 55 and 75 years old with COVID-19, enrolled during active disease. The CDR3 here reads CASSTAGAHGYTF. The DNA sequence is as follows: TGTGCCAGCAGCACGGCGGGGGCTCATGGCTACACCTTC. Here the CDR3 is joined to the reference TRBV5-6 and TRBJ1-2 genes, and the full variable domain is: DAGVTQSPTHLIKTRGQQVTLRCSPKSGHDTVSWYQQALGQGPQFIFQYYEEEERQRGNFPDRFSGHQFPNYSSELNVNALLLGDSALYLCASSTAGAHGYTFGSGTRLTVV.